This T cell receptor (beta chain) emerged from a study of blood T cell repertoires in COVID-19. The germline gives CDR1 SGHVS, CDR2 FNYEAQ. The CDR3 loop spans 16 amino acids. V lost 1 base and J lost 5, with 14 bases in between. The recovered donors of Cohort 3 showed two negative PCRs, clearance, or symptom resolution. The data were produced by immunoSEQ multiplex PCR, yet TCRdb's version contains in-frame clones alone and is incomplete. The sample has 150,000 or so clones; approximately 77% are singletons. This sequence originates from a man aged 55 to 70 who had recovered from COVID-19. J is TRBJ2-2 and V is TRBV7-6; possible D gene TRBD1, 6 bases. The specimen was PBMCs or T cells enriched from blood (not recorded which). The CDR3 DNA reads as TGTGCCAGCAGCTTAGGGACAGACCTCCGGACCGGGGAGCTGTTTTTT. Its translation is CASSLGTDLRTGELFF.